The present T cell receptor beta chain was sequenced within a study of blood T cell repertoires in COVID-19. Study summary: The cDNA or gDNA used as material had been derived from T cells, B-cell-depleted T cells, or PBMCs.

The V and J ends lost 6 bases and 3 bases, in that order; junction bases with no gene match: 5. There are 14 residues in the CDR3. The germline gives CDR1 SNHLY, CDR2 FYNNEI. Per the original data handling: Quantification of nucleated cells was approximated via reference gene primer amplification. Repertoires were generated with immunoSEQ multiplex PCR, while TCRdb's copy carries only in-frame clones and drops some. The DNA gave D and trimming, while V, J and clone size come from that table. Of some 100,000 clones in the sample, 70% to 90% were seen once. Only a few counts were recorded for this clone.

Sequencing used peripheral blood. This sequence originates from a human donor in a cohort sampled during active COVID-19. The rearrangement joins TRBV2 to TRBJ1-5, with 7 bases identical to TRBD1. CDR3 sequence (DNA): TGTGCCAGCAGCGGACAGGCCTTCAATCAGCCCCAGCATTTT. This codes for CASSGQAFNQPQHF.